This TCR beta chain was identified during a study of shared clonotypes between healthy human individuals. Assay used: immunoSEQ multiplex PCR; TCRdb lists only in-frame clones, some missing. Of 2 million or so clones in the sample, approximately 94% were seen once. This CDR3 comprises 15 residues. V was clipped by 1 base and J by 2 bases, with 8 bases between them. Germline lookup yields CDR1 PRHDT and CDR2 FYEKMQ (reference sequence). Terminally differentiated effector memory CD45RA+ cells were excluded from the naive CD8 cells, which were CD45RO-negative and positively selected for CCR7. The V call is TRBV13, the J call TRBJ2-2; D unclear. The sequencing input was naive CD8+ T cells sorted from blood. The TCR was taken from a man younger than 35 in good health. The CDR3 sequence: CASSLVGKNTGELFF. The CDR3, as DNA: TGTGCCAGCAGCTTAGTAGGCAAAAACACCGGGGAGCTGTTTTTT.